Listed here are 8 T cell receptor beta chains from one sample, sequenced in a study of PD-1 blockade in mismatch repair-deficient tumors. Assay: immunoSEQ multiplex PCR; the TCRdb copy retains only in-frame clones and omits some. The table includes some 48,000 clones, roughly 80% detected once. The sample was peripheral blood, taken about 4.5 months after starting pembrolizumab. The receptor set was obtained from an adult with mismatch repair-deficient cancer.

This chain links TRBV7-9 with TRBJ2-5; the D gene is possibly TRBD1 (6 bases). CDR3 length: 12 residues. The V gene's germline CDR1 is SEHNR and CDR2 FQNEAQ (reference sequence). V lost 3 bases and J lost 7, with 9 bases in between. This CDR3 reads CASSFIQGTQYF. CDR3 nucleotide sequence: TGTGCCAGCAGCTTCATACAGGGGACCCAGTACTTC.

The chain carries TRBV19 and TRBJ1-1; TRBD1 matches at 7 bases. This CDR3 region has 14 residues. The V gene's germline CDR1 is LNHDA and CDR2 SQIVND (reference sequence). V shed 4 bases and J 3 bases; nucleotides not matched to a gene: 5. The CDR3: CASSNGQADTEAFF. The CDR3 DNA reads as TGTGCCAGTAGTAACGGACAGGCCGACACTGAAGCTTTCTTT. The variable domain in full, with the rest retrieved from reference TRBV19 and TRBJ1-1, is DGGITQSPKYLFRKEGQNVTLSCEQNLNHDAMYWYRQDPGQGLRLIYYSQIVNDFQKGDIAEGYSVSREKKESFPLTVTSAQKNPTAFYLCASSNGQADTEAFFGQGTRLTVV.

The V gene is TRBV19, the J gene TRBJ2-5; maybe TRBD1 (6 bases). This CDR3 is 16 amino acids long. Germline V gives CDR1 LNHDA, CDR2 SQIVND (reference sequence). The ends were cut back, 4 bases at V and 6 bases at J, with 21 bases in the middle. The CDR3 bases are TGTGCCAGTAGTACCGATGGGGACAAAGGTCTAAAGACCCAGTACTTC. Residues: CASSTDGDKGLKTQYF.

This clone was seen only a few times. V usage is TRBV18 and J usage is TRBJ2-2; D unresolved. This CDR3 contains 18 residues. From germline, CDR1 is KGHSH and CDR2 LQKENI. Between the trimmed V and J ends, which lost 2 bases and 4 bases, there was a span of 20 bases. The CDR3 DNA is TGTGCCAGCTCACCATACAAGGCTGGAACTTTTGGCACCGGGGAGCTGTTTTTT. It encodes CASSPYKAGTFGTGELFF. Drawing the rest from reference TRBV18 and TRBJ2-2, the complete variable domain is NAGVMQNPRHLVRRRGQEARLRCSPMKGHSHVYWYRQLPEEGLKFMVYLQKENIIDESGMPKERFSAEFPKEGPSILRIQQVVRGDSAAYFCASSPYKAGTFGTGELFFGEGSRLTVL.

The J gene is TRBJ2-2, the V gene TRBV7-6; 10 positions agree with TRBD2. Trimming took 3 bases from V and 6 from J; bases not matched to a gene: 4. The germline CDR1 and CDR2 sequences are SGHVS and FNYEAQ. The CDR3 totals 15 residues. CDR3 protein: CASSLAGLAAGELFF. The CDR3 DNA reads TGTGCCAGCAGCTTGGCCGGACTAGCGGCCGGGGAGCTGTTTTTT.

J is TRBJ1-2 and V is TRBV6-6; D might be TRBD1 (5 bases). Germline CDR1 is MNHNY and CDR2 is SVGAGI (reference sequence). The V end was cut by 6 bases, the J end by 8 bases, with 19 bases between. This CDR3 region has 14 residues. The CDR3 DNA reads TGTGCCAGCAGACCCCCATGGGGCTTTCAGGGCTACACCTTC. Translated, it gives CASRPPWGFQGYTF.

The chain carries TRBV6-1 and TRBJ2-1, with a possible D match to TRBD2 (5 bases). With 4 bases removed from V and 7 bases from J, the gap between germline ends came to 8 bases. CDR1 and CDR2 from the germline V gene are MNHNS and SASEGT. This CDR3 has 12 amino acids. CDR3 sequence (DNA): TGTGCCAGCAGTGGGGAGTGGAATGAGCAGTTCTTC. Translating gives CASSGEWNEQFF.

This clone was seen only once. The chain uses TRBV29-1 and TRBJ2-7, with D perhaps TRBD2 (5 bases). Trimming left V 6 bases short and J 0 bases short, with 15 bases between. Germline V lookup: CDR1 SQVTM, CDR2 ANQGSEA. The CDR3 has 14 amino acids. CDR3 sequence (DNA): TGCAGCGTCAGAAGCGTCCGGGGCTCCTACGAGCAGTACTTC. It codes for CSVRSVRGSYEQYF.